Each of the 12 T cell receptor beta chains below was sequenced from the same sample in a study of blood T cell repertoires in COVID-19. Assay: immunoSEQ multiplex PCR; the TCRdb copy retains only in-frame clones and omits some. The top ten hold approximately 1.1% of the sample, which has about 330,000 clones, more than 70% seen once. Source material: peripheral blood. These TCRs come from a woman in her 50s with acute or convalescent COVID-19.

The J gene is TRBJ2-7, the V gene TRBV6-6; a possible D gene is TRBD1 (6 bases). Trimming shortened V by 7 bases and J by 2 bases, and 15 bases separated the two germline ends. Germline CDR1 and CDR2: MNHNY and SVGAGI (reference sequence). CDR3 size: 14 residues. CDR3 protein: CASNYNREPYEQYV. The CDR3 nucleotides are TGTGCCAGCAACTACAACAGGGAACCCTACGAGCAGTACGTC.

This chain uses TRBV10-3 with TRBJ1-2; 8 bases align to TRBD1. Germline CDR1 and CDR2: ENHRY and SYGVKD. Trimming took 4 bases from V and 8 from J; bases not matched to a gene: 6. This CDR3 is built from 13 residues. CDR3 coding DNA: TGTGCCATCAGTGTGTTGGACAGGGACGGCTACACCTTC. Translating gives CAISVLDRDGYTF.

The chain uses TRBV3-1 (or the pseudogene TRBV3-2) and TRBJ2-6; tentative D call: TRBD1 (5 bases). The CDR3 has 19 amino acids. Germline lookup yields CDR1 LGHDT and CDR2 YNNKEL (reference sequence). The V end lost 0 bases, the J end lost 0 bases, and 15 bases lay between the germline ends. CDR3 residues: CASSQETLGASSGANVLTF. CDR3 nucleotide sequence: TGTGCCAGCAGCCAAGAAACTTTAGGGGCGTCCTCTGGGGCCAACGTCCTGACTTTC.

The genes are TRBV6-5 and TRBJ1-4; D remains unclear. V was trimmed by 0 bases and J by 6 bases, leaving 8 bases between them. The CDR3 is made up of 14 amino acids. CDR1 MNHEY and CDR2 SVGAGI come from the germline V gene. DNA for the CDR3: TGTGCCAGCAGTTACTCGACTGTTGATGAAAAACTGTTTTTT. It translates to CASSYSTVDEKLFF.

This chain uses TRBV30 with TRBJ1-1; maybe TRBD1 (5 bases). Germline CDR1 reads GTSNPN; CDR2 reads SVGIG (reference sequence). This CDR3 has 14 amino acids. Trimming took off 3 bases at V and 1 base at J, with 12 bases between the two ends. The CDR3 DNA reads as TGTGCCTGGAGAGGCGGGGCCGGGAACACTGAAGCTTTCTTT. It yields the protein CAWRGGAGNTEAFF.

For this clone: At one end the junction does not follow the germline gene, possibly because of a read error. The chain carries TRBV5-4 and TRBJ1-2, with 12 bases lining up with TRBD1. Germline V gene data show CDR1 as SGHNT and CDR2 as YYREEE (reference sequence). CDR3 size: 19 residues. CDR3 bases: TGTGCCAGCAGCACAAAGAAGGGGGACAGGGGGCAAGCGGACTATGGCCACACCTTC. Amino acids: CASSTKKGDRGQADYGHTF.

The rearrangement links TRBV6-1 to TRBJ1-2; 10 nucleotides agree with TRBD1. This CDR3 is built from 15 residues. Unmatched junction bases numbered 6, after V lost 3 bases and J lost 5 bases. CDR1 and CDR2 from the germline V gene are MNHNS and SASEGT. In nucleotides, the CDR3 is TGTGCCAGCAGTGATTTAGGACAGGGGGTATATGGCTACACCTTC. Translated, it gives CASSDLGQGVYGYTF.

This clone has only one observation. V is TRBV3-1 (or the pseudogene TRBV3-2) and J is TRBJ1-1; D is ambiguous. Germline assignment: CDR1 LGHDT and CDR2 YNNKEL (reference sequence). V lost 0 bases and J lost 8, with 10 bases in between. CDR3 length equals 13 residues. The CDR3 reads CASSQDPRAEAFF. For the CDR3, the DNA is TGTGCCAGCAGCCAAGATCCGAGGGCCGAAGCTTTCTTT.

This chain connects TRBV9 to TRBJ2-5; 12 bases align to TRBD2. Germline lookup yields CDR1 SGDLS and CDR2 YYNGEE. J was trimmed by 4 bases and V by 5 bases; bases with no gene match: 12. CDR3 size: 17 residues. CDR3 protein: CASSSTSGTSGRETQYF. CDR3 nucleotides: TGTGCCAGCAGTTCTACCTCCGGGACTAGCGGGCGAGAGACCCAGTACTTC.

V is TRBV6-6 and J is TRBJ1-5; 10 positions match TRBD1. Trimming took 5 bases from V and 0 from J; bases not matched to a gene: 7. The CDR3 is 17 residues long. Germline V gene data show CDR1 as MNHNY and CDR2 as SVGAGI (reference sequence). Written as DNA, the CDR3 is TGTGCCAGCAGTCGCCTCGGGACAGGGGATAGCAATCAGCCCCAGCATTTT. Protein product: CASSRLGTGDSNQPQHF.

V and J are TRBV7-8 and TRBJ2-7, with 8 bases lining up with TRBD2. CDR3 length equals 14 residues. Germline V gives CDR1 SGHVS, CDR2 FQNEAQ. The trim removed 7 bases at V and 5 bases at J, leaving 10 bases unmatched. CDR3 residues: CASTPRLAGHEQYF. The CDR3 DNA is TGTGCCAGCACCCCCCGGCTAGCGGGCCACGAGCAGTACTTC.

The chain employs TRBV4-2 and TRBJ2-3; no clear D. Trimming stripped 0 bases from V and 2 bases from J, with 9 bases between. Germline CDR1 and CDR2: LGHNA and YNFKEQ. The length of the CDR3 is 15 residues. The CDR3 DNA reads TGTGCCAGCAGCCAAGAGCAGGAACCCACAGATACGCAGTATTTT. Its protein product is CASSQEQEPTDTQYF.